This T cell receptor beta chain comes out of a study of molecular identifiers for immune sequencing clone quantification (dated by TCRdb to 2016 to 2019). In the study overall: For a replicate experiment, RNA from 20,000 or 100,000 naive CD8 T cells was divided into five aliquots, of which four were sequenced. The study was a methods study using CD8 T cells to benchmark molecular-identifier clustering-based TCR repertoire sequencing (MIDCIRS) and TCR RNA copy counting.

On the study overall, not on this receptor specifically: In CMV-specific effector cells, clones with more than 20 RNA copies contained over 99% of molecules, whereas in naive cells such clones contained under 1% of molecules. Modeling gave about 3.2 recovered TCR RNA copies per cell versus around 10 by digital PCR, implying roughly 29% capture efficiency. Spiked-in Jurkat TCR RNA equal to a single cell's worth was reported to be detectable even within 1,100,000 naive CD8 T cells. Without barcode sub-clustering, chimeric consensus sequences inflated TCR diversity; chimeras reached as high as 47%. The naive libraries included spiked-in Jurkat TCR RNA (roughly nine copies' worth), and this Jurkat TCR RNA is not part of the donor repertoire. Identical TCR molecules sharing a barcode could cause highly expanded clone sizes to be underestimated.

This clonotype occurred a few times. Its specific antigen is unknown. A read error is possible here, since a much larger clone lies one base away. Receptor amplification or capture employed PCR. Sequenced using a NextSeq 500. Preparation of bulk TCR libraries followed a previously described approach, with the TCR primers listed in Table S5. Purification of total RNA was performed with the Qiagen AllPrep DNA/RNA kit. Before analysis, reads from multiple sequencing runs of the same library were pooled. In the authors' own workflow: Only reads with exact TCR constant sequence were kept, trimmed to 150 nt, and grouped by their 12-nt molecular barcodes. Within each barcode group, reads were sub-clustered at a 15% Levenshtein threshold, and quality-weighted consensus sequences were built per RNA molecule. Non-functional sequences were discarded, and so were lower-count sequences lying one edit away from another sequence. Based on a fit of two negative binomial distributions, barcode sub-clusters having less than 20% of the maximum read count were discarded. TCRdb trimmed public reads at Q25 via fastp, called clones via MiXCR and kept in-frame beta chains. Here each entry gathers all rows of one CDR3 protein and keeps the most common genes and DNA. TCRdb's processing, not the study's, gives the V and J calls here. The sample data list some 91,000 distinct CDR3 sequences, and 24% of these were observed just once. Approximately 0.94% of the sample rests with the top ten.

Libraries of naive CD8 T cells were built from approximately 22,000 to 940,000 sorted cells, with 10%, 30% or 50% of the purified RNA used. On a BD FACSAria II, naive CD8 T cells were FACS-sorted as CD8+CD4-CCR7+CD45RA+ and collected into RLT Plus buffer. Nine to eleven TCR copies' worth of Jurkat RNA were spiked into about 20,000-1,100,000 naive CD8 T cell samples to test detection sensitivity. CD8 T cells were enriched with RosetteSep CD8+ T Cell Enrichment Cocktail and Ficoll-Paque, followed by ACK red cell lysis. The cysteine opens and the phenylalanine closes a CDR3 of 15 amino acids. Left in the record is the CDR3 DNA by itself, 45 bases read in frame from the first base. CDR1 and CDR2, looked up from the germline V gene, are KGHSH and LQKENI. V and J are truncated by 5 bases and 2 bases respectively, leaving an intervening sequence of 14 bases.

This sequence uses TRBV18 and TRBJ2-3; the D segment might be TRBD1 or TRBD2, since each matches 6 bases. The TCR originated in a human donor in good health. Some libraries in this study had Jurkat cell RNA spiked in. Sequenced: naive CD8+ T cells from blood, with Jurkat cell RNA spiked in. What the cell subset or site label conveys for this sample: FACS-sorted CD8+CD4-CCR7+CD45RA+ naive T cells. The base sequence is TGTGCCAGCTCATCCACGGGGGCGGCCACAGATACGCAGTATTTT. This encodes CASSSTGAATDTQYF.